Presented here are 25 T cell receptor beta chains from one specimen sequenced in a study of naive and memory T cell subsets. An oligonucleotide containing a UMI was ligated to the 3' end of TCR cDNA. Ligated cDNA underwent four rounds of PCR with nested alpha and beta constant region primers and SP2. MiXCR, run by TCRdb on the 5' RACE reads, gives a single entry per CDR3 protein. The data contain about 62,000 distinct CDR3 sequences, under 10% of them singletons. The receptors were gathered from a female donor in good health.

This clonotype was counted ten times or more. The chain employs TRBV6-1 and TRBJ1-1; D is unclear. The CDR3 extends over 14 amino acids. Trimming cost V 0 bases and J 7 bases, with 12 bases left between them. Germline loops: CDR1 MNHNS, CDR2 SASEGT. DNA of the CDR3: TGTGCCAGCAGTGAAGCGCGTTGGGAGGTTGAAGCTTTCTTT. It yields the protein CASSEARWEVEAFF.

This clonotype was detected many times. The rearrangement uses TRBV27 and TRBJ1-5, with no clear D. The CDR3 consists of 12 residues. V lost 6 bases and J lost 15, with 18 bases in between. Germline values: CDR1 MNHEY, CDR2 SMNVEV (reference sequence). The CDR3 nucleotides are TGTGCCAGCAGCATAGCCGGGCGTGCTTGGCATTTT. Encoded protein: CASSIAGRAWHF.

This clonotype showed up many times. This chain joins TRBV29-1 and TRBJ2-1; 14 bases match TRBD2. This CDR3 is 14 amino acids long. Germline lookup yields CDR1 SQVTM and CDR2 ANQGSEA. J was trimmed by 6 bases and V by 6 bases; bases with no gene match: 4. This CDR3 is CSVGTSGRINEQFF. The CDR3 nucleotides read TGCAGCGTCGGGACTAGCGGGAGAATCAATGAGCAGTTCTTC.

This clonotype has more than one count but fewer than ten. V gene TRBV3-1 combines with J gene TRBJ2-3; D call uncertain. Germline loops: CDR1 LGHDT, CDR2 YNNKEL (reference sequence). The V end was cut by 0 bases, the J end by 6 bases, with 10 bases between. There are 14 residues in the CDR3. CDR3 sequence reads: CASSQDLWGDTQYF. Here the CDR3 DNA reads TGTGCCAGCAGCCAAGATCTCTGGGGTGATACGCAGTATTTT.

In its sample, this clonotype was seen a few times. V usage is TRBV28 and J usage is TRBJ2-7, with 11 bases lining up with TRBD2. This CDR3 contains 14 residues. CDR1 and CDR2 (germline): MDHEN, SYDVKM. The trim removed 5 bases at V and 4 bases at J, leaving 4 bases unmatched. The CDR3 nucleotides read TGTGCCAGCAGTACTAGCGGGAGACGATACGAGCAGTACTTC. Translating it yields CASSTSGRRYEQYF.

This clonotype has more than one count but fewer than ten. This CDR3 is CASSPGGPSTDTQYF. DNA of the CDR3: TGTGCCAGCAGCCCAGGCGGGCCGAGCACAGATACGCAGTATTTT. The chain uses TRBV7-3 and TRBJ2-3; a possible D gene is TRBD2 (5 bases). Trimming pared 5 bases from V and 0 bases from J, leaving 12 bases between. CDR1 is SGHTA, CDR2 FQGTGA, per germline. The CDR3 runs to 15 residues.

V gene TRBV2 combines with J gene TRBJ1-3, with no clear D. Germline lookup yields CDR1 SNHLY and CDR2 FYNNEI. The length of the CDR3 is 13 residues. With 7 bases removed from V and 3 bases from J, the gap between germline ends came to 10 bases. The CDR3 here is CASIPGLGNTIYF. The CDR3 DNA is TGTGCCAGCATCCCGGGCCTTGGAAACACCATATATTTT.

This clonotype showed up many times. The chain links TRBV5-1 to TRBJ2-7; 9 bases match TRBD1. The J segment lost 2 bases and the V segment lost 4 bases, leaving 4 bases of the junction unmatched. CDR3 length: 14 residues. Looked up from germline, CDR1 is SGHRS and CDR2 is YFSETQ. The CDR3, as DNA: TGCGCCAGCAGCGGGGGGACAGGGCCCTACGAGCAGTACTTC. It specifies CASSGGTGPYEQYF.

The CDR3 DNA sequence: TGTGCCAGCACTTTCTCCGGGACAGGGGGCCCCGGGGAGCTGTTTTTT. This encodes CASTFSGTGGPGELFF. The gene calls are TRBV2 and TRBJ2-2; 12 bases fit TRBD1. Germline CDR1 and CDR2: SNHLY and FYNNEI. CDR3 length equals 16 residues. The junction had 9 bases not matched to a gene; V was cut back by 7 bases and J by 6 bases.

V gene TRBV29-1 combines with J gene TRBJ1-1, with unresolved D. Germline values: CDR1 SQVTM, CDR2 ANQGSEA. The CDR3 contains 13 residues. Trimming took off 4 bases at V and 1 base at J, with 10 bases between the two ends. CDR3 protein: CSVGEHENTEAFF. The CDR3 DNA is TGCAGCGTTGGCGAACACGAGAACACTGAAGCTTTCTTT.

This rearrangement joins TRBV5-1 to TRBJ1-4; D unresolved. Germline V CDR1 and CDR2: SGHRS, YFSETQ. Between the trimmed V and J ends, which lost 5 bases and 7 bases, there was a span of 12 bases. The CDR3 is 13 amino acids. The DNA of the CDR3 is TGCGCCAGCAGGTCCGGGCCTCGTGAAAAACTGTTTTTT. Its translation: CASRSGPREKLFF. Full variable domain (rest looked up from reference TRBV5-1 and TRBJ1-4): KAGVTQTPRYLIKTRGQQVTLSCSPISGHRSVSWYQQTPGQGLQFLFEYFSETQRNKGNFPGRFSGRQFSNSRSEMNVSTLELGDSALYLCASRSGPREKLFFGSGTQLSVL.

This clonotype was counted at least ten times. The chain recombines TRBV12-3 or TRBV12-4 with TRBJ2-3; 7 positions match TRBD2. The J segment lost 0 bases and the V segment lost 6 bases, leaving 6 bases of the junction unmatched. The CDR3 has 15 amino acids. CDR3 amino acids: CASRPSGASTDTQYF. CDR3 bases: TGTGCCAGCAGACCAAGCGGGGCTAGCACAGATACGCAGTATTTT.

This clonotype was seen at least ten times. V usage is TRBV28 and J usage is TRBJ2-4; 11 bases agree with TRBD2. CDR1 MDHEN and CDR2 SYDVKM come from the germline V gene. The J segment lost 3 bases and the V segment lost 3 bases, leaving 10 bases of the junction unmatched. The CDR3 runs to 18 residues. The CDR3 spells CASSFGGLAGGGKNIQYF. The CDR3 DNA is TGTGCCAGCAGTTTTGGGGGGCTAGCGGGAGGAGGCAAAAACATTCAGTACTTC. The full variable domain, rest sourced from reference TRBV28 and TRBJ2-4, is DVKVTQSSRYLVKRTGEKVFLECVQDMDHENMFWYRQDPGLGLRLIYFSYDVKMKEKGDIPEGYSVSREKKERFSLILESASTNQTSMYLCASSFGGLAGGGKNIQYFGAGTRLSVL.

The CDR3 is CASSPYPGRLRDNEQFF. In DNA form, the CDR3 reads TGTGCCAGCAGCCCCTATCCCGGCCGCTTGAGGGACAATGAGCAGTTCTTC. This chain uses TRBV7-3 with TRBJ2-1; TRBD2 is a possible D gene (5 bases). The germline V gene encodes CDR1 SGHTA and CDR2 FQGTGA. The CDR3 extends over 17 amino acids. Trimming shortened V by 5 bases and J by 5 bases, and 22 bases separated the two germline ends.

This clonotype was recorded at least ten times. The rearrangement links TRBV29-1 to TRBJ1-4, with D tentatively TRBD1 (5 bases). Germline V gene sequence: CDR1 SQVTM, CDR2 ANQGSEA. CDR3 length: 15 amino acids. Trimming left V 5 bases short and J 7 bases short, with 20 bases between. The CDR3 nucleotides read TGCAGCGTTTCCCCGGGAGGGGCGATCGGTGAAAAACTGTTTTTT. Amino acid sequence: CSVSPGGAIGEKLFF.

This rearrangement joins TRBV29-1 to TRBJ2-7; D may be TRBD1 (6 bases). Deletions cut 7 bases from V and 6 bases from J, with 22 bases between. Germline lookup yields CDR1 SQVTM and CDR2 ANQGSEA. The CDR3 runs 14 residues. In DNA, the CDR3 is TGCAGCGAGCCCCCGGGACAAGCGATTCTCGAGCAGTACTTC. Its translation is CSEPPGQAILEQYF.

This clonotype was counted at least ten times. The chain combines TRBV7-2 with TRBJ1-2; TRBD1 agrees at 8 bases. After removal of 7 bases from V and 4 bases from J, the junction contained 5 bases not matched to a gene. This CDR3 has 13 amino acids. Looked up from germline, CDR1 is SGHTA and CDR2 is FQGNSA. CDR3 protein: CASTKDRGYGYTF. In DNA, the CDR3 is TGTGCCAGCACCAAAGACAGGGGCTATGGCTACACCTTC.

This clonotype was counted only a few times. This chain joins TRBV29-1 and TRBJ2-2, with a tentative D call TRBD1 (5 bases). Trimming shortened V by 0 bases and J by 4 bases, and 6 bases separated the two germline ends. The CDR3 covers 13 residues. Germline V CDR1 and CDR2: SQVTM, ANQGSEA. The CDR3 DNA follows: TGCAGCGTTGAAGACAGGGTCACCGGGGAGCTGTTTTTT. Amino acids: CSVEDRVTGELFF.

This clonotype was seen only a few times. This chain uses TRBV6-6 with TRBJ2-3, with D uncertain. This CDR3 is 13 amino acids long. The germline CDR1 and CDR2 sequences are MNHNY and SVGAGI (reference sequence). Trimming cost V 10 bases and J 4 bases, with 15 bases left between them. The CDR3 nucleotides are TGTGCCACTATAGGATTAGGTGCAGATACGCAGTATTTT. Encoded protein: CATIGLGADTQYF.

The rearrangement joins TRBV18 to TRBJ2-3; 11 positions agree with TRBD2. The CDR3 loop spans 15 amino acids. The germline CDR1 and CDR2 sequences are KGHSH and LQKENI. The ends lost 5 bases at V and 2 bases at J; junction bases unmatched: 3. CDR3 residues: CASSATSGITDTQYF. CDR3 DNA: TGTGCCAGCTCAGCGACTAGCGGGATCACAGATACGCAGTATTTT.

This clonotype was counted between two and nine times. The chain is built from TRBV6-1 and TRBJ2-2; 11 nucleotides agree with TRBD2. The CDR3 is made up of 15 amino acids. Per the germline V gene, CDR1 is MNHNS and CDR2 is SASEGT. The ends lost 0 bases at V and 6 bases at J; junction bases unmatched: 0. This CDR3 reads CASSEASGGAGELFF. The CDR3 DNA reads as TGTGCCAGCAGTGAAGCTAGCGGGGGGGCCGGGGAGCTGTTTTTT.

This clonotype was seen at least ten times. This rearrangement joins TRBV28 to TRBJ1-2; D gene ambiguous. In germline, CDR1 is MDHEN, CDR2 SYDVKM. V was shortened by 8 bases and J by 7 bases, with 11 bases between the two germline ends. This CDR3 spans 11 amino acids. Here the CDR3 DNA reads TGTGCCAGCGAACGTTCTTCTGGCTACACCTTC. Amino acids: CASERSSGYTF.

The chain uses TRBV2 and TRBJ2-7; 7 bases map to TRBD2. CDR1 SNHLY and CDR2 FYNNEI come from the germline V gene. Trimming at V came to 7 bases and at J to 2 bases, leaving 8 bases not matched to a gene. The CDR3 sequence is 14 residues long. The CDR3 DNA sequence: TGTGCCAGCAACTCTGTCGGGGGGACCTACGAGCAGTACTTC. Protein: CASNSVGGTYEQYF.

This chain connects TRBV7-8 to TRBJ1-2, with 7 bases fitting TRBD1. The CDR3 is 13 amino acids. CDR1 SGHVS and CDR2 FQNEAQ come from the germline V gene. The V segment lost 5 bases and the J segment 4 bases; nucleotides outside the gene matches: 4. CDR3 coding DNA: TGTGCCAGCAGCCCGACAGGGATCTATGGCTACACCTTC. Translating it yields CASSPTGIYGYTF.

This clonotype was recorded many times. V and J are TRBV11-3 and TRBJ2-4; D assignment may be TRBD1 or TRBD2 (6 bases each). CDR3 length equals 12 residues. Deletions cut 5 bases from V and 8 bases from J, with 10 bases between. Germline loops: CDR1 SGHNT, CDR2 YENEEA. The CDR3 loop is CASSAGQDIQYF. DNA of the CDR3: TGTGCCAGCAGCGCGGGACAAGACATTCAGTACTTC.